The 4 T cell receptor beta chains reported below all come from one sample, sequenced in a study of Graves' ophthalmopathy and Graves' hyperthyroidism (dated by TCRdb to the late 2010s). TCRdb lists the instrument as Illumina HiSeq 2000. TCR beta CDR3 regions were amplified from RNA transcripts for repertoire sequencing. The first round of RT-PCR was done with HTBI primers and the Qiagen OneStep RT-PCR kit, and was followed by a second round of multiplex PCR, then size selection and purification. TCRdb took the public reads, trimmed them with fastp at Q25, ran MiXCR for clone calling and kept in-frame beta chains. Records with the same CDR3 protein are collapsed into one entry carrying the most frequent genes and DNA. This sample is represented by approximately 700,000 distinct CDR3 sequences; roughly 40% of them were singletons. Clones ranked in the top ten supply roughly 45% of the sample. Sequencing input: peripheral blood. These TCRs come from an adult man with Graves' ophthalmopathy.

A word on this clonotype: The conserved phenylalanine or tryptophan is not found at the CDR3 terminus, so this likely reflects a read error. J is TRBJ2-7 and V is TRBV19; D gene uncertain. The CDR3 sequence is 13 residues long. Germline values: CDR1 LNHDA, CDR2 SQIVND (reference sequence). Trimming took off 0 bases at V and 3 bases at J, with 6 bases between the two ends. The CDR3 protein is CASSIDVYYEQYL. The CDR3 DNA is TGTGCCAGTAGTATAGATGTCTACTACGAGCAGTACCTC.

This clonotype was seen a few times. This sequence joins TRBV29-1 and TRBJ2-3; 8 nucleotides agree with TRBD1. This CDR3 is 12 amino acids long. Germline V CDR1 and CDR2: SQVTM, ANQGSEA. V lost 7 bases to trimming and J lost 4 bases; unmatched junction nucleotides: 4. The CDR3 DNA reads TGCAGCGGATCGACAGGGGCAGATACGCAGTATTTT. Protein sequence: CSGSTGADTQYF.

This rearrangement joins TRBV15 to TRBJ2-2; D gene uncertain. From germline, CDR1 is LNHNV and CDR2 YYDKDF (reference sequence). Trimming removed 6 bases at V and 6 bases at J, with 8 bases between. The CDR3 runs to 12 residues. CDR3 sequence: CATRRKAGELFF. CDR3 DNA: TGTGCCACCAGAAGAAAGGCCGGGGAGCTGTTTTTT.

The J gene is TRBJ2-7, the V gene TRBV7-2; 9 bases map to TRBD2. The V segment lost 6 bases and the J segment 5 bases; nucleotides outside the gene matches: 8. The V gene's germline CDR1 is SGHTA and CDR2 FQGNSA. The CDR3 spans 14 residues. The CDR3 sequence: CASRPSGKVDEQYF. In nucleotides, the CDR3 is TGTGCCAGCAGACCTAGCGGGAAAGTCGACGAGCAGTACTTC. Complete variable domain (other parts from reference TRBV7-2 and TRBJ2-7): GAGVSQSPSNKVTEKGKDVELRCDPISGHTALYWYRQSLGQGLEFLIYFQGNSAPDKSGLPSDRFSAERTGGSVSTLTIQRTQQEDSAVYLCASRPSGKVDEQYFGPGTRLTVT.